The 4 T cell receptor beta chains below come from one sample, sequenced in a study of patients and donors after allogeneic stem cell transplantation. TCRdb re-called the RT-PCR reads through MiXCR, storing one row per CDR3 protein. The sample lists around 150,000 distinct CDR3 sequences, over 30% seen once, with about 50% in the top ten. Material: blood, either unsorted or a sorted T cell fraction (not recorded which). Every receptor here comes from a human donor who was either an allogeneic HSCT recipient or a stem cell or donor lymphocyte infusion donor (not recorded which). It is not recorded whose cells these are; they may come from a transplant donor.

The chain couples TRBV6-6 to TRBJ2-4; no firm D call. The CDR3 has 13 amino acids. The germline V gene has CDR1 MNHNY and CDR2 SVGAGI (reference sequence). V lost 8 bases, J lost 3 bases, and 11 bases lay in between. As DNA, the CDR3 is TGTGCCAGCTCCAGGACGGACAAAAACATTCAGTACTTC. Translated, it gives CASSRTDKNIQYF.

The chain employs TRBV13 and TRBJ2-5; TRBD2 matches at 15 bases. This CDR3 contains 16 residues. CDR1 is PRHDT, CDR2 FYEKMQ, per germline (reference sequence). The trim removed 4 bases at V and 2 bases at J, leaving 2 bases unmatched. CDR3 region: CASSSGTSGGQETQYF. The CDR3 nucleotides are TGTGCCAGCAGCTCCGGGACTAGCGGGGGGCAAGAGACCCAGTACTTC.

J is TRBJ2-2 and V is TRBV7-6; 10 positions agree with TRBD2. V was pared by 5 bases and J by 0 bases, with 6 bases of the junction left unmatched. Germline lookup yields CDR1 SGHVS and CDR2 FNYEAQ. The CDR3 is 17 amino acids. The CDR3 nucleotides are TGTGCCAGCAGCCCCCTAGCGGGGGTCGCGAACACCGGGGAGCTGTTTTTT. Amino acid sequence: CASSPLAGVANTGELFF.

This chain links TRBV25-1 with TRBJ1-6; no definite D call. V lost 4 bases and J 2 bases, leaving 9 bases between the germline ends. The CDR3 length is 15 residues. Looked up from germline, CDR1 is MGHDK and CDR2 is SYGVNS. CDR3 in DNA: TGTGCCAGCAGTGCGATCCGACCCTATAATTCACCCCTCCACTTT. Protein sequence: CASSAIRPYNSPLHF.